The source of this T cell receptor (beta chain) is a study of control samples from healthy donors and cancer patients. This CDR3 has 15 residues. Between the trimmed V and J ends, which lost 5 bases and 1 base, there was a span of 13 bases. Germline CDR1 is KGHSH and CDR2 is LQKENI. TCRdb's table, derived via immunoSEQ multiplex PCR, lists solely in-frame clones and lacks some. This sample has about 120,000 clones, with around 87% found just once. The chain joins TRBV18 to TRBJ2-3, with a tentative D call TRBD1 (5 bases). The receptor was isolated from a woman in her fifties or sixties with colorectal cancer. Source material: PBMCs. CDR3 sequence (DNA): TGTGCCAGCTCATATGACAGTGAGGGCACAGATACGCAGTATTTT. Translation: CASSYDSEGTDTQYF.